The 15 T cell receptor beta chains below come from one sample, sequenced in a study of tumor-infiltrating lymphocytes in primary liver carcinoma. Constant-region priming of approximately 500 ng total RNA yielded TCR beta cDNA. A slightly modified ARM-PCR protocol with three nested multiplex PCR rounds produced these TCR beta libraries. The two initial PCR rounds, nine to eleven cycles each, used TRBV1-TRBV30 forward and C-beta reverse primers. A single record per CDR3 protein comes from TCRdb applying MiXCR to the multiplex PCR reads. The sample yields about 120,000 distinct CDR3 sequences, around 65% seen once. Taking about 20-31 mg of unsorted bulk tissue, the authors co-extracted RNA and DNA. The specimen was tumor-adjacent normal liver tissue. The receptors derive from a woman aged 55-75 years with primary liver carcinoma and hepatitis B virus infection.

Regarding this clonotype: Compared with germline, one end of the junction differs, possibly owing to a read error. The CDR3 DNA is TGTGCCAGTAGCCCCGCGAAACTAGCGGGAGCCCACAATGGGCAGTTCTTC. This encodes CASSPAKLAGAHNGQFF. The genes are TRBV11-3 and TRBJ2-1, with 11 nucleotides matching TRBD2. Germline loops: CDR1 SGHNT, CDR2 YENEEA. The CDR3 length is 17 residues. The full variable domain, its missing parts supplied by reference TRBV11-3 and TRBJ2-1, is EAGVVQSPRYKIIEKKQPVAFWCNPISGHNTLYWYLQNLGQGPELLIRYENEEAVDDSQLPKDRFSAERLKGVDSTLKIQPAELGDSAVYLCASSPAKLAGAHNGQFFGPGTRLTVL.

As for this clonotype: The conserved phenylalanine or tryptophan normally closing the CDR3 is absent here, so this likely arose from a read error. The rearrangement joins TRBV11-3 to TRBJ2-5; 7 bases line up with TRBD2. CDR3 size: 12 residues. The ends lost 10 bases at V and 3 bases at J; junction bases unmatched: 5. Germline V lookup: CDR1 SGHNT, CDR2 YENEEA. The CDR3 region is CAIGRGKETQYS. CDR3 nucleotide sequence: TGTGCCATCGGGCGGGGGAAAGAGACCCAGTACTCC.

The chain recombines TRBV25-1 with TRBJ2-1; 11 bases map to TRBD2. Germline CDR1 reads MGHDK; CDR2 reads SYGVNS. The CDR3 contains 19 residues. V dropped 1 base and J dropped 2; count of bases not matched to a gene: 10. The CDR3 nucleotides read TGTGCCAGCAGTGAATTAAGGGTTAGACTAGCGGGGCCCTACAATGAGCAGTTCTTC. Protein: CASSELRVRLAGPYNEQFF. The full variable domain, in which reference TRBV25-1 and TRBJ2-1 provide the parts outside the CDR3, is EADIYQTPRYLVIGTGKKITLECSQTMGHDKMYWYQQDPGMELHLIHYSYGVNSTEKGDLSSESTVSRIRTEHFPLTLESARPSHTSQYLCASSELRVRLAGPYNEQFFGPGTRLTVL.

The CDR3 region is CASSSRGVRTMENEQFF. In nucleotides, the CDR3 is TGTGCCAGCAGCTCCCGGGGGGTGCGGACCATGGAGAATGAGCAGTTCTTC. The rearrangement links TRBV11-3 to TRBJ2-1, with TRBD2 identical over 7 bases. After removal of 4 bases from V and 7 bases from J, the junction contained 16 bases not matched to a gene. This CDR3 has 17 residues. Germline CDR1 reads SGHNT; CDR2 reads YENEEA.

This clonotype was seen repeatedly, ten times or more. The chain links TRBV7-8 to TRBJ1-5; TRBD1 is a possible D gene (6 bases). V lost 1 base to trimming and J lost 7 bases, with 14 bases between them. In germline, CDR1 is SGHVS, CDR2 FQNEAQ. This CDR3 has 15 amino acids. The CDR3 DNA sequence: TGTGCCAGCAGCTTAGGGTTGGGGGCCTGGCAGCCCCAGCATTTT. It encodes CASSLGLGAWQPQHF.

In the case of this clonotype: Here the CDR3 omits its conserved ending phenylalanine or tryptophan, so a read error is the likely source. The rearrangement uses TRBV6-6 and TRBJ1-2, with 10 bases fitting TRBD1. The CDR3 totals 14 residues. With V trimmed by 6 bases and J by 5 bases, 6 bases remained unmatched. Per germline, CDR1 MNHNY and CDR2 SVGAGI (reference sequence). As DNA, the CDR3 is TGTGCCAGCAGGGGGACAGGGGATAAGTATGGCTACACCATC. The encoded protein is CASRGTGDKYGYTI.

In this sample, this clonotype turned up many times. CDR3 sequence: CASSLGDWEETQYF. CDR3 nucleotides: TGTGCCAGCAGTTTAGGGGACTGGGAAGAGACCCAGTACTTC. This sequence joins TRBV12-3 or TRBV12-4 and TRBJ2-5; D may be TRBD2 (6 bases). The V end was cut by 1 base, the J end by 3 bases, with 9 bases between. The CDR3 is 14 amino acids.

This clonotype was detected once. Likely a read error: the CDR3 ends without its conserved phenylalanine or tryptophan. Because the CDR3's place on the DNA is in doubt, the DNA is left out and the CDR3 is given as listed by TCRdb. V usage is TRBV11-2 and J usage is TRBJ1-4; the D call in the table, TRBD1, was not verified against the DNA. The length of the CDR3 is 15 amino acids, counting both ends. Germline V gene lookup returns CDR1 SGHAT and CDR2 FQNNGV. CDR3 sequence reads: CAGSLEGTGGWKLSY.

About this clonotype itself: The conserved phenylalanine or tryptophan is not found at the CDR3 terminus, so this likely reflects a read error. The limits of the CDR3 on the DNA are not certain, so only TCRdb's listed CDR3 is given. The CDR3 protein is CAWSESGGPFL. The J gene is TRBJ2-1, the V gene TRBV30; the tabulated D call, TRBD1, remains unverified against the DNA. In germline, CDR1 is GTSNPN, CDR2 SVGIG (reference sequence). Ends included, the CDR3 has 11 residues.

This clonotype was seen a handful of times. The CDR3 ends on some other residue instead of the conserved phenylalanine or tryptophan, so this is likely a read error. CDR3 nucleotides: TGTGCCAGCAGCTTAGGTCCAGGGGGTCCACTCACATATACGCAGTATCTT. Residues: CASSLGPGGPLTYTQYL. This sequence joins TRBV11-2 and TRBJ2-3, with 7 bases that match TRBD1. This CDR3 contains 17 residues. In germline, CDR1 is SGHAT, CDR2 FQNNGV.

The chain joins TRBV18 to TRBJ2-3; D unresolved. CDR1 is KGHSH, CDR2 LQKENI, per germline. Deletions cut 2 bases from V and 4 bases from J, with 4 bases between. CDR3 length: 12 amino acids. CDR3 residues: CASSPNSDTQYF. The CDR3 bases are TGTGCCAGCTCACCAAATTCAGATACGCAGTATTTT.

Concerning this clonotype: At one of its ends the junction is not consistent with the germline gene, which may arise from a read error. The chain joins TRBV10-2 to TRBJ1-5; D might be TRBD1 (5 bases). The CDR3 has 15 residues. The germline CDR1 and CDR2 sequences are WSHSY and SAAADI. CDR3 region: CASSGAGQRNQPHHF. In DNA form, the CDR3 reads TGCGCCAGCAGTGGTGCAGGGCAGCGTAATCAGCCCCATCATTTT.

Notes on this clonotype: With a much larger clone just one base away, this may be a read error. V usage is TRBV5-1 and J usage is TRBJ2-1; TRBD2 matches at 12 bases. The CDR3 runs to 14 residues. The J segment lost 9 bases and the V segment lost 3 bases, leaving 4 bases of the junction unmatched. CDR1 is SGHRS and CDR2 is YFSETQ in the germline V gene. The CDR3 DNA reads TGCGCCAGCAGCTCCGGACTAGCGGGAACTGAGCAGTTCTTC. This encodes CASSSGLAGTEQFF.

Comment on this clonotype: One end of the junction does not line up with germline, which may come from a read error. The rearrangement joins TRBV29-1 to TRBJ2-3; no reliable D call. CDR1 SQVTM and CDR2 ANQGSEA come from the germline V gene. The CDR3 runs to 13 residues. CDR3 sequence reads: CSVRVEAGDTQYF. CDR3 bases: TGCAGCGTGCGAGTAGAGGCAGGAGATACGCAGTACTTT.

The gene calls are TRBV12-3 or TRBV12-4 and TRBJ2-2; D is perhaps TRBD2 (6 bases). This CDR3 has 14 amino acids. The V end was cut by 9 bases, the J end by 4 bases, with 15 bases between. This CDR3 is CASSPRGSTGELFF. DNA for the CDR3: TGTGCCAGTAGTCCCCGGGGGAGCACCGGGGAGCTGTTTTTT.